These 14 T cell receptor beta chains were sequenced from one sample in a study of control samples from healthy donors and cancer patients. The method was immunoSEQ multiplex PCR; TCRdb's version includes in-frame clones alone and lacks a portion of them. The table shows about 94,000 clones, with 86% occurring only once. Material: blood. These receptors all stem from a woman aged 45 to 65 in good health.

The rearrangement joins TRBV6-5 to TRBJ1-6, with TRBD1 matching over 7 bases. CDR3 length: 15 amino acids. Germline V gene sequence: CDR1 MNHEY, CDR2 SVGAGI. V shed 6 bases and J 6 bases; nucleotides not matched to a gene: 8. The CDR3 DNA is TGTGCCAGCAGGAACACGGGACAGACTAATTCACCCCTCCACTTT. Amino acids: CASRNTGQTNSPLHF.

This chain uses TRBV11-3 with TRBJ2-1; D not certain. Trimming removed 0 bases at V and 3 bases at J, with 9 bases between. Germline CDR1 reads SGHNT; CDR2 reads YENEEA. The CDR3 runs to 15 residues. For the CDR3, the DNA is TGTGCCAGCAGCTTAGATGGAGACAACTACAATGAGCAGTTCTTC. Translated: CASSLDGDNYNEQFF.

The gene calls are TRBV3-1 (or the pseudogene TRBV3-2) and TRBJ2-7; D gene unclear. The CDR3 is 11 residues long. CDR1 and CDR2 from the germline V gene are LGHDT and YNNKEL (reference sequence). The ends were cut back, 1 base at V and 6 bases at J, with 4 bases in the middle. Here the CDR3 DNA reads TGTGCCAGCAGCCAAGCCTCCGAGCAGTACTTC. Its translation: CASSQASEQYF.

The rearrangement links TRBV24-1 to TRBJ1-1; D not resolved. V was trimmed by 7 bases and J by 3 bases, leaving 11 bases between them. Looked up from germline, CDR1 is KGHDR and CDR2 is SFDVKD. CDR3 length: 13 residues. CDR3 sequence (DNA): TGTGCCACCAGGGGGTCCTATGACACTGAAGCTTTCTTT. This sequence encodes CATRGSYDTEAFF.

The rearrangement joins TRBV30 to TRBJ1-5; D is ambiguous. Trimming stripped 3 bases from V and 2 bases from J, with 5 bases between. This CDR3 comprises 12 residues. CDR1 is GTSNPN and CDR2 is SVGIG in the germline V gene (reference sequence). The CDR3 loop is CAWRDGNQPQHF. CDR3 DNA: TGTGCCTGGAGGGATGGCAATCAGCCCCAGCATTTT. The variable domain in full, with the rest retrieved from reference TRBV30 and TRBJ1-5, is SQTIHQWPATLVQPVGSPLSLECTVEGTSNPNLYWYRQAAGRGLQLLFYSVGIGQISSEVPQNLSASRPQDRQFILSSKKLLLSDSGFYLCAWRDGNQPQHFGDGTRLSIL.

The chain joins TRBV6-4 to TRBJ2-1; tentatively, D is TRBD1 (6 bases). Trimming shortened V by 5 bases and J by 6 bases, and 14 bases separated the two germline ends. Per the germline V gene, CDR1 is MRHNA and CDR2 is SNTAGT. This CDR3 comprises 14 residues. The CDR3, as DNA: TGTGCCAGCAGTAACAGGGCGAGAGGCAATGAGCAGTTCTTC. It specifies CASSNRARGNEQFF.

The chain combines TRBV19 with TRBJ1-6, with TRBD1 as a possible D gene (6 bases). The CDR3 length is 14 residues. Germline V lookup: CDR1 LNHDA, CDR2 SQIVND (reference sequence). The V end was cut by 5 bases, the J end by 4 bases, with 9 bases between. The CDR3 coding sequence is TGTGCCAGTAGTTCCGACAGGTATAATTCACCCCTCCACTTT. Protein: CASSSDRYNSPLHF.

V and J are TRBV6-4 and TRBJ1-1; 9 bases fit TRBD1. The CDR3 totals 12 residues. CDR1 is MRHNA and CDR2 is SNTAGT in the germline V gene. J was trimmed by 4 bases and V by 6 bases; bases with no gene match: 0. In DNA form, the CDR3 reads TGTGCCAGCAGGGGACAGGGCACTGAAGCTTTCTTT. Its protein product is CASRGQGTEAFF.

The chain recombines TRBV2 with TRBJ1-1; no clear D. The CDR3 totals 14 residues. Germline-derived CDR1 and CDR2 are SNHLY and FYNNEI. V lost 5 bases, J lost 2 bases, and 12 bases lay in between. The CDR3 region is CASSRRQINTEAFF. In nucleotides, the CDR3 is TGTGCCAGCAGTCGGAGGCAGATTAACACTGAAGCTTTCTTT.

This clone has just one count. The chain employs TRBV7-9 and TRBJ2-4; D gene ambiguous. This CDR3 spans 16 amino acids. Per the germline V gene, CDR1 is SEHNR and CDR2 is FQNEAQ (reference sequence). V dropped 2 bases and J dropped 0 bases, with 11 bases sitting between them. The CDR3, as DNA: TGTGCCAGCAGCTTAATGGACGAACTAGCCAAAAACATTCAGTACTTC. Translated, it gives CASSLMDELAKNIQYF.

V gene TRBV6-5 combines with J gene TRBJ2-7; the match to TRBD1 covers 8 bases. Germline lookup yields CDR1 MNHEY and CDR2 SVGAGI. The CDR3 is 14 amino acids. With V trimmed by 9 bases and J by 0 bases, 7 bases remained unmatched. The DNA for the CDR3 is TGTGCCAGTCGTAGGGGACAGGCCTCCTACGAGCAGTACTTC. Protein sequence: CASRRGQASYEQYF.

The rearrangement uses TRBV13 and TRBJ2-5; D might be TRBD1 (5 bases). The length of the CDR3 is 18 residues. The V gene lost 5 bases and the J gene lost 1 base, with 23 bases spanning the gap. From germline, CDR1 is PRHDT and CDR2 FYEKMQ (reference sequence). The chain's CDR3 is CASSPVGTGPRIQETQYF. The CDR3 DNA follows: TGTGCCAGCAGCCCCGTGGGAACAGGCCCACGTATCCAAGAGACCCAGTACTTC. The full variable domain, rest sourced from reference TRBV13 and TRBJ2-5, is AAGVIQSPRHLIKEKRETATLKCYPIPRHDTVYWYQQGPGQDPQFLISFYEKMQSDKGSIPDRFSAQQFSDYHSELNMSSLELGDSALYFCASSPVGTGPRIQETQYFGPGTRLLVL.

This CDR3 reads CASSYSGGGYGYTF. In DNA form, the CDR3 reads TGTGCCAGCAGTTATAGCGGAGGTGGCTATGGCTACACCTTC. V gene TRBV6-5 combines with J gene TRBJ1-2; D unclear. Trimming shortened V by 3 bases and J by 4 bases, and 12 bases separated the two germline ends. The germline V gene encodes CDR1 MNHEY and CDR2 SVGAGI. The CDR3 extends over 14 amino acids.

This CDR3 is CASSLSLGSGNTIYF. CDR3 nucleotides: TGTGCCAGCAGCTTAAGTTTGGGATCAGGAAACACCATATATTTT. The V and J genes are TRBV7-9 and TRBJ1-3; D call uncertain. This CDR3 has 15 residues. CDR1 SEHNR and CDR2 FQNEAQ come from the germline V gene (reference sequence). V lost 2 bases, J lost 4 bases, and 12 bases lay in between.